The entry below gives a single T cell receptor beta chain sequence along with its context. This specimen comes from a study of blood T cell repertoires in COVID-19. Study-level background: Some COVID-19 samples were acute and others convalescent; all came from the United States, Italy and Spain. T cells, B-cell-depleted T cells, or PBMCs supplied cDNA or gDNA.

The table came from immunoSEQ multiplex PCR; TCRdb's copy has only in-frame clones and leaves some out. This table has around 72,000 clones, 80% to 85% appearing once. The TCR originated in a woman aged 60-75 years with acute or convalescent COVID-19. The source material was peripheral blood.

The CDR3 nucleotides read TGTGCCAGCAGCTTAACGACCGGGACTAAAGGGCAGCCCCAGCATTTT. Amino acids: CASSLTTGTKGQPQHF. V is TRBV7-2 and J is TRBJ1-5; D perhaps matches TRBD1 (5 bases). The germline gives CDR1 SGHTA, CDR2 FQGNSA. This CDR3 has 16 amino acids. V dropped 2 bases and J dropped 7 bases, with 18 bases sitting between them.